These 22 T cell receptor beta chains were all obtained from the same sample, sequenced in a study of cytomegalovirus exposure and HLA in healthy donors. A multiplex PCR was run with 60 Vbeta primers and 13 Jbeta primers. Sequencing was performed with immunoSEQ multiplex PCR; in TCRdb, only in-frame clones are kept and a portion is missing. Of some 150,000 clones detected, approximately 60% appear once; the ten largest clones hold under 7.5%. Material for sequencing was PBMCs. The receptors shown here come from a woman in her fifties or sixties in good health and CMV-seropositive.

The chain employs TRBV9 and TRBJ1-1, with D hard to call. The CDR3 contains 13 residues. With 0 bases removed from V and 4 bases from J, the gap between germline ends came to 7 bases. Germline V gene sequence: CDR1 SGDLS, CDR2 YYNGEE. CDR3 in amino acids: CASSVGQSTEAFF. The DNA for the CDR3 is TGTGCCAGCAGCGTAGGGCAGTCCACTGAAGCTTTCTTT.

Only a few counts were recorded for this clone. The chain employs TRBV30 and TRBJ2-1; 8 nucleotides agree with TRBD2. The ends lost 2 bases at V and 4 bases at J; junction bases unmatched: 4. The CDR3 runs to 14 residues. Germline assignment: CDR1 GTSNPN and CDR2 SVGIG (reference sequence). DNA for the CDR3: TGTGCCTGGAGTCCGGCGGGAGGTTACAATGAGCAGTTCTTC. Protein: CAWSPAGGYNEQFF.

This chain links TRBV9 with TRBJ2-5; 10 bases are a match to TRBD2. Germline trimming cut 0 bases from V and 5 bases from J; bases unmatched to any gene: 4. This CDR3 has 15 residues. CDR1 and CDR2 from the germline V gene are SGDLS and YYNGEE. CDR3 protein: CASSVDIAGGETQYF. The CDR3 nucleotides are TGTGCCAGCAGCGTAGATATAGCGGGAGGTGAGACCCAGTACTTC.

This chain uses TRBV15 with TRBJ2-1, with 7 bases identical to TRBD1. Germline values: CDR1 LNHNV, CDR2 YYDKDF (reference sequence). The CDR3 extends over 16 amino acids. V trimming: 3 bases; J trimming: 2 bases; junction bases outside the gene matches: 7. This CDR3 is CATSSPTGTAYNEQFF. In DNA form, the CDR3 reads TGTGCCACCAGCAGCCCTACCGGGACAGCCTACAATGAGCAGTTCTTC.

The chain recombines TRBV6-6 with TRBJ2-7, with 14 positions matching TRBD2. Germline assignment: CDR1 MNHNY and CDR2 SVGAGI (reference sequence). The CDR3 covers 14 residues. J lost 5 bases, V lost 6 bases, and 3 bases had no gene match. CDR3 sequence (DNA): TGTGCCAGCAGAGGGACTAGCGGGAGAAACGAGCAGTACTTC. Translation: CASRGTSGRNEQYF.

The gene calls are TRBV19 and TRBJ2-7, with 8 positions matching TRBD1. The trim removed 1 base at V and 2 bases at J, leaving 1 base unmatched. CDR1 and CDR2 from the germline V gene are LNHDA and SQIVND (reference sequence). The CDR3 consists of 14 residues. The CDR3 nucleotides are TGTGCCAGTAGTATAGGGACAGGGCCCTACGAGCAGTACTTC. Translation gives CASSIGTGPYEQYF.

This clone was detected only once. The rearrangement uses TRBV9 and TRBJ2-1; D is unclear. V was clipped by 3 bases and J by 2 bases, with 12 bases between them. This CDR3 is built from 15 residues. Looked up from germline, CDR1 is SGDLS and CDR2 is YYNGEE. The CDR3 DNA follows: TGTGCCAGCAGCGGAGGCGGTACCACCTACAATGAGCAGTTCTTC. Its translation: CASSGGGTTYNEQFF. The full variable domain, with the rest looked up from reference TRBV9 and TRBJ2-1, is DSGVTQTPKHLITATGQRVTLRCSPRSGDLSVYWYQQSLDQGLQFLIQYYNGEERAKGNILERFSAQQFPDLHSELNLSSLELGDSALYFCASSGGGTTYNEQFFGPGTRLTVL.

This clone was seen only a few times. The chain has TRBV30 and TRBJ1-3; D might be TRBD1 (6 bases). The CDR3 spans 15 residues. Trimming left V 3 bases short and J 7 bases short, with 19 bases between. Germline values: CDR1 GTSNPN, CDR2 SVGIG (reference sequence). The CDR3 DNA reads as TGTGCCTGGAGCAGACCCGACGGGGGGCGGAACACCATATATTTT. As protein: CAWSRPDGGRNTIYF.

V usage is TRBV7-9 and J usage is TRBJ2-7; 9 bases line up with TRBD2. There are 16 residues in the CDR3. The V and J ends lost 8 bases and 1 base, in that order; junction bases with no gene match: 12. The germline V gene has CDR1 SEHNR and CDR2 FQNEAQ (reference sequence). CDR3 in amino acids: CASSTPRLAGSYEQYF. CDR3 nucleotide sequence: TGTGCCAGCTCAACTCCTCGGCTAGCGGGATCCTACGAGCAGTACTTC.

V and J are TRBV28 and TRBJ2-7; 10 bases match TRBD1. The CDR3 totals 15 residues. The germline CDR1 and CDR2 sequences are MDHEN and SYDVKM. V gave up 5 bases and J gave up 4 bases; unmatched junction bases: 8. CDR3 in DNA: TGTGCCAGCAGTAGTTCTGGGGACAGGGGATACGAGCAGTACTTC. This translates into CASSSSGDRGYEQYF.

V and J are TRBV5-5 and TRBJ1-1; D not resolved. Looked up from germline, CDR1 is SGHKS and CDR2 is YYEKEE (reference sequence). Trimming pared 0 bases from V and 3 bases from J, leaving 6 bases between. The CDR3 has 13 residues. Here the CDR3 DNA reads TGTGCCAGCAGCTTGGAGAGGTACACTGAAGCTTTCTTT. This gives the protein CASSLERYTEAFF.

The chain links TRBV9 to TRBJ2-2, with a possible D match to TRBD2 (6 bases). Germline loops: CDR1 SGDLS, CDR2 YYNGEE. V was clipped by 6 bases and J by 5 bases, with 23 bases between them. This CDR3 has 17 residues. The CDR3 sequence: CASTERVAPRETGELFF. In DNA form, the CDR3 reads TGTGCCAGCACCGAGAGGGTAGCGCCCCGGGAGACCGGGGAGCTGTTTTTT.

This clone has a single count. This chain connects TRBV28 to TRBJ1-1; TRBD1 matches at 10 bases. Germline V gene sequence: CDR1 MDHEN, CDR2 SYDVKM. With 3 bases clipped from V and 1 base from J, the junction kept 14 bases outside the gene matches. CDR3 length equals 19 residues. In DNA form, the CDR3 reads TGTGCCAGCAGTTTCAACTCCGGGACAGGGGAAAATTCGAACACTGAAGCTTTCTTT. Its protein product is CASSFNSGTGENSNTEAFF.

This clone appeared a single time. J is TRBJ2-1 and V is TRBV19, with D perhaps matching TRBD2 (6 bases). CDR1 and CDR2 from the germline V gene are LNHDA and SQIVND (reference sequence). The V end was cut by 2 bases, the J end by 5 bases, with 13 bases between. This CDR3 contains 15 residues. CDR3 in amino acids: CASSISLAHNNEQFF. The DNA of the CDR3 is TGTGCCAGTAGTATAAGTCTAGCGCACAACAATGAGCAGTTCTTC.

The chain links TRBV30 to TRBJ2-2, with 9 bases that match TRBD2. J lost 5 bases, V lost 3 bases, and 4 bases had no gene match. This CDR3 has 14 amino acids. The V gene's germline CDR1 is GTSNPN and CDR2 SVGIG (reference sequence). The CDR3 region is CAWRWTSATGELFF. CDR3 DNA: TGTGCCTGGAGGTGGACTAGCGCTACCGGGGAGCTGTTTTTT. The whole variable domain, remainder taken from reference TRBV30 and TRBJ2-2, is SQTIHQWPATLVQPVGSPLSLECTVEGTSNPNLYWYRQAAGRGLQLLFYSVGIGQISSEVPQNLSASRPQDRQFILSSKKLLLSDSGFYLCAWRWTSATGELFFGEGSRLTVL.

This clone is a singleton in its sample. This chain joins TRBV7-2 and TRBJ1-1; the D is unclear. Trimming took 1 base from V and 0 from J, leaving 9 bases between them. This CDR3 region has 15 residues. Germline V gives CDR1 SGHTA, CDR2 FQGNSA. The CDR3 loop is CASSLVSGMNTEAFF. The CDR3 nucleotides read TGTGCCAGCAGCTTAGTGTCAGGAATGAACACTGAAGCTTTCTTT.

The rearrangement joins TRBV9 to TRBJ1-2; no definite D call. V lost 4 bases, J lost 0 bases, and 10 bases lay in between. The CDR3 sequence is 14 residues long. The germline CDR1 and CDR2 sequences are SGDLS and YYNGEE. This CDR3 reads CASSLSGANYGYTF. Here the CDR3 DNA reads TGTGCCAGCAGCTTGAGCGGAGCTAACTATGGCTACACCTTC.

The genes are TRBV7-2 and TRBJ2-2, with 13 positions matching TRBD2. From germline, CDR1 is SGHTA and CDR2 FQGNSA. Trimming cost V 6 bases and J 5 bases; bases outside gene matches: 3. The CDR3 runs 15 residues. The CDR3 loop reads CASRRTSGSTGELFF. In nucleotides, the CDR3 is TGTGCCAGCAGGCGGACTAGCGGGAGTACCGGGGAGCTGTTTTTT.

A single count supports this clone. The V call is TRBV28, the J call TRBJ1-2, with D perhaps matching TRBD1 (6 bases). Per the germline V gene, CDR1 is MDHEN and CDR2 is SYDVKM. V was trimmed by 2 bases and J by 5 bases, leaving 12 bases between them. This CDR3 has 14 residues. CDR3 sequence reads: CASSLVLGAYGYTF. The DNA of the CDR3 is TGTGCCAGCAGTTTAGTTCTGGGGGCTTATGGCTACACCTTC.

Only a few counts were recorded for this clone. The CDR3 bases are TGTGCCAGCAGCACTGGGACAGACTACGAGCAGTACTTC. Encoded protein: CASSTGTDYEQYF. V and J are TRBV11-3 and TRBJ2-7; 7 nucleotides align to TRBD1. This CDR3 is built from 13 residues. CDR1 is SGHNT and CDR2 is YENEEA in the germline V gene. Losses at the gene ends were 5 bases for V and 3 bases for J; bases not matched to a gene: 4.

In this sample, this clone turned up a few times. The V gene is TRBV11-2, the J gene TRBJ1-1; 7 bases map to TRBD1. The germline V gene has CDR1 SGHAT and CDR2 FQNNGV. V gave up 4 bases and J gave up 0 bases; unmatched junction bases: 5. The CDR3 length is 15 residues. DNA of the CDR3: TGTGCCAGCAGCTCTACAGGGGTCTTGAACACTGAAGCTTTCTTT. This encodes CASSSTGVLNTEAFF. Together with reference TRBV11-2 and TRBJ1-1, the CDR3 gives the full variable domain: EAGVAQSPRYKIIEKRQSVAFWCNPISGHATLYWYQQILGQGPKLLIQFQNNGVVDDSQLPKDRFSAERLKGVDSTLKIQPAKLEDSAVYLCASSSTGVLNTEAFFGQGTRLTVV.

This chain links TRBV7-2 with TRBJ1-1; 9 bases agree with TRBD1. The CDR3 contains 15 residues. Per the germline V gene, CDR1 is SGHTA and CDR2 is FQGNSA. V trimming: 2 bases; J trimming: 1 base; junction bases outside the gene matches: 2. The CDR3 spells CASSLMGQGNTEAFF. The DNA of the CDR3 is TGTGCCAGCAGCTTAATGGGACAGGGGAACACTGAAGCTTTCTTT.